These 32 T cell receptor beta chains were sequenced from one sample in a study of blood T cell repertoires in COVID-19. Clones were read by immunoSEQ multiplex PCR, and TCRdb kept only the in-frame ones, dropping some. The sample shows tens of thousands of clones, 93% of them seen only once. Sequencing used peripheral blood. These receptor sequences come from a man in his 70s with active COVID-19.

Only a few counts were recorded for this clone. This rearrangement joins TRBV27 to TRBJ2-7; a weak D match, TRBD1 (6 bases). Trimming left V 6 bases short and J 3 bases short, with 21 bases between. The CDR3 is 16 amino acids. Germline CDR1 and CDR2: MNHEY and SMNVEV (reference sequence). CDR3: CASRRPGRTDVYEQYF. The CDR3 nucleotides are TGTGCCAGCAGGAGGCCCGGACGGACAGATGTCTACGAGCAGTACTTC.

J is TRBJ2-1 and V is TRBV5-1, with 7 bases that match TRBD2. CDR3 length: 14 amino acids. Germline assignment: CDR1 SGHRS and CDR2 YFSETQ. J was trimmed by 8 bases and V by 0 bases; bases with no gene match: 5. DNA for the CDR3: TGCGCCAGCAGCTTGGTGTCTAGCGGCCATGAGCAGTTCTTC. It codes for CASSLVSSGHEQFF.

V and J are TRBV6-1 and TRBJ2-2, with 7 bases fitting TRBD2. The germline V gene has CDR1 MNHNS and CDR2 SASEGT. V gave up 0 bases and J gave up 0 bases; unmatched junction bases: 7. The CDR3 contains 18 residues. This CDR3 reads CASSEAPPGGTNTGELFF. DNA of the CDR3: TGTGCCAGCAGTGAAGCCCCCCCGGGGGGAACGAACACCGGGGAGCTGTTTTTT.

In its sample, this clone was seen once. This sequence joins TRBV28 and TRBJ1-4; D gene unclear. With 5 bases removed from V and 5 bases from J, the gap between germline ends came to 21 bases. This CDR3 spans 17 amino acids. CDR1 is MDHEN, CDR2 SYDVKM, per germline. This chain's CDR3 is CASSTSLAGSSNEKLFF. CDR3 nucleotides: TGTGCCAGCAGTACTTCTTTAGCTGGAAGTTCAAATGAAAAACTGTTTTTT.

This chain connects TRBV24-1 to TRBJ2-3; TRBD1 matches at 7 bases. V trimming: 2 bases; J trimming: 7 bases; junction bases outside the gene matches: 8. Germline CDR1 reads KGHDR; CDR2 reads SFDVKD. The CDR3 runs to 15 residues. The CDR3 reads CATSDSRTGKNTQYF. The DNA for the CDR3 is TGTGCCACCAGTGATTCTAGGACAGGCAAAAATACGCAGTATTTT.

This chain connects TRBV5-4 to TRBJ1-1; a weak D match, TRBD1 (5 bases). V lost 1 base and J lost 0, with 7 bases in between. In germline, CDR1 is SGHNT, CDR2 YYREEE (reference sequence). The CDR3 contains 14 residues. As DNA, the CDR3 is TGTGCCAGCAGCTTGAGGGGTATGAACACTGAAGCTTTCTTT. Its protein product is CASSLRGMNTEAFF.

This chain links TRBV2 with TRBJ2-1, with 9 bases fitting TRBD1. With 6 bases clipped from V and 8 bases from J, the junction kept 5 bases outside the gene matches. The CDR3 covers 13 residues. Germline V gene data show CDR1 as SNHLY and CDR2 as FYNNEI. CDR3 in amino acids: CASRTGGADEQFF. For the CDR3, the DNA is TGTGCCAGCAGAACAGGGGGCGCGGATGAGCAGTTCTTC.

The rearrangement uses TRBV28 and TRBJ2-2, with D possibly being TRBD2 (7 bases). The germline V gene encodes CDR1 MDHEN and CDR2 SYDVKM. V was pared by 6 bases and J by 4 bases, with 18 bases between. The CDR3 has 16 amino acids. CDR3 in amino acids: CASRRWGGQGTGELFF. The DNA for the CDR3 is TGTGCCAGCAGAAGGTGGGGGGGCCAGGGCACCGGGGAGCTGTTTTTT.

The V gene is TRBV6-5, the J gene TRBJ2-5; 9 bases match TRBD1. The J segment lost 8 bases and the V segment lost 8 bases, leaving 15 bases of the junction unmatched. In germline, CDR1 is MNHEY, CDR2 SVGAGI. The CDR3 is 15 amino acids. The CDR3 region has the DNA TGTGCCAGCTCAATCACGGGACAGGGCGAATTCACCCAGTACTTC. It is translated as CASSITGQGEFTQYF.

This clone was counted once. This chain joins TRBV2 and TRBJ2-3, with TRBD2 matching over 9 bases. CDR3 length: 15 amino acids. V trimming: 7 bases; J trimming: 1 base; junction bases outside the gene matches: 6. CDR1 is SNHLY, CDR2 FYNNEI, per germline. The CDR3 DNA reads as TGTGCCAGCACTGCGGGGGGGGCAGGCACAGATACGCAGTATTTT. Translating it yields CASTAGGAGTDTQYF.

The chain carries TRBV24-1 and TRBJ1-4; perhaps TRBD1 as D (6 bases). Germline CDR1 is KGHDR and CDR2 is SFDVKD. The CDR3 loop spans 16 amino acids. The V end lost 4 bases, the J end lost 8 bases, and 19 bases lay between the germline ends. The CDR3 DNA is TGTGCCACCAGTGACGCCGGGACAAATAAGCGCGAAAAACTGTTTTTT. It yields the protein CATSDAGTNKREKLFF.

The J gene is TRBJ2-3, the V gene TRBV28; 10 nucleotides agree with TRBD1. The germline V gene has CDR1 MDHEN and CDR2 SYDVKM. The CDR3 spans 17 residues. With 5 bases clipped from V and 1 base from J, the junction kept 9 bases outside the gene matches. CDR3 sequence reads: CASSPPTGGGGTDTQYF. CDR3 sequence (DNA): TGTGCCAGCAGTCCACCGACAGGGGGCGGAGGCACAGATACGCAGTATTTT.

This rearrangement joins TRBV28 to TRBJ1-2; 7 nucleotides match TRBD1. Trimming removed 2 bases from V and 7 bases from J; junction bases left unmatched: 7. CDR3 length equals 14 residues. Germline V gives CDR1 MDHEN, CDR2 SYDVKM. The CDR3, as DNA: TGTGCCAGCAGTTTAAGGGGGCTCCAAGGTGGCTACACCTTC. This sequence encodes CASSLRGLQGGYTF.

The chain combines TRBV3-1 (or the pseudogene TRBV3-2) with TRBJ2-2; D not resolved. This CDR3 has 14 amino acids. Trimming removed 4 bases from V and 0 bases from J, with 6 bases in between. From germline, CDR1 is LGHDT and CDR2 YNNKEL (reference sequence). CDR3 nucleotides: TGTGCCAGCAGCCCCCCCTCGAACACCGGGGAGCTGTTTTTT. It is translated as CASSPPSNTGELFF.

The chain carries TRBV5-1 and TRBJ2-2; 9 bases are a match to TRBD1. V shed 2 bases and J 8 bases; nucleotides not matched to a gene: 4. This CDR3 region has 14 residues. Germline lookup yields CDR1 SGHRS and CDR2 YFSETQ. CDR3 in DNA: TGCGCCAGCAGCTTACAGGGGGCTGTTGGGGAGCTGTTTTTT. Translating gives CASSLQGAVGELFF.

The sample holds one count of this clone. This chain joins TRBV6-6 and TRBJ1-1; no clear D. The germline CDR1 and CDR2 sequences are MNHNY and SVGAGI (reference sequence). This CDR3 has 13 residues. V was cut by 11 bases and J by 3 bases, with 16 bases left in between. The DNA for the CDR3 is TGTGCCTCCTACTGGGCAGTCCACACTGAAGCTTTCTTT. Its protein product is CASYWAVHTEAFF.

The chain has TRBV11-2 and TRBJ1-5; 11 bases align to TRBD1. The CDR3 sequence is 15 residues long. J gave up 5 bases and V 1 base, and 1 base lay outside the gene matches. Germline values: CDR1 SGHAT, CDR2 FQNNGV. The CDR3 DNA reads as TGTGCCAGCAGCTTAGGGACAGGGGGCTATCAGCCCCAGCATTTT. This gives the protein CASSLGTGGYQPQHF.

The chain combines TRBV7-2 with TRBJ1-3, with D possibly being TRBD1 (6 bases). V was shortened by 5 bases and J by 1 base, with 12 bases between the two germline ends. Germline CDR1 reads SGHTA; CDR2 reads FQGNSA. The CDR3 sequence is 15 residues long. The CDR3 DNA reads TGTGCCAGCAGCCGCACAGGGAAATCTGGAAACACCATATATTTT. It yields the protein CASSRTGKSGNTIYF.

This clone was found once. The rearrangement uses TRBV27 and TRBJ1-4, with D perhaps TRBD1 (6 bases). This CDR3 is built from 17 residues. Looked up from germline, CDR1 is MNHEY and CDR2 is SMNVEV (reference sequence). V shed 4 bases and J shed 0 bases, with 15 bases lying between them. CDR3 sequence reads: CASSYETGGATNEKLFF. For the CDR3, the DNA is TGTGCCAGCAGTTACGAGACAGGTGGAGCAACTAATGAAAAACTGTTTTTT. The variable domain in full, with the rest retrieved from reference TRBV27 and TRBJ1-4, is EAQVTQNPRYLITVTGKKLTVTCSQNMNHEYMSWYRQDPGLGLRQIYYSMNVEVTDKGDVPEGYKVSRKEKRNFPLILESPSPNQTSLYFCASSYETGGATNEKLFFGSGTQLSVL.

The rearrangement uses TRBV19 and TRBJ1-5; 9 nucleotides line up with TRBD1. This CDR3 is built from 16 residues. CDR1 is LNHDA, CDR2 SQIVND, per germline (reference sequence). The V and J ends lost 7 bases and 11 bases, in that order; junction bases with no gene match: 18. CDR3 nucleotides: TGTGCCAGTAACCCTATCGGCCGGGACAGGGAAGGGGCCCAGCATTTT. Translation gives CASNPIGRDREGAQHF.

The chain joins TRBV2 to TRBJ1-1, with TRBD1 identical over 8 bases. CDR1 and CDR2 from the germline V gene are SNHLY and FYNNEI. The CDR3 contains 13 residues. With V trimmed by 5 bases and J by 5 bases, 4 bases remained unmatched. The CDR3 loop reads CASSRTGRTEAFF. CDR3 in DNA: TGTGCCAGCAGTAGGACAGGGCGGACTGAAGCTTTCTTT.

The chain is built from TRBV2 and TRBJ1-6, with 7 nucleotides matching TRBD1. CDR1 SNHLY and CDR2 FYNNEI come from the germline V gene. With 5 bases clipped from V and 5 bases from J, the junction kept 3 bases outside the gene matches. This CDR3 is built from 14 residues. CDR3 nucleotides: TGTGCCAGCAGTTTGGGACAGAATAATTCACCCCTCCACTTT. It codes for CASSLGQNNSPLHF. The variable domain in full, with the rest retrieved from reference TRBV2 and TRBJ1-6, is EPEVTQTPSHQVTQMGQEVILRCVPISNHLYFYWYRQILGQKVEFLVSFYNNEISEKSEIFDDQFSVERPDGSNFTLKIRSTKLEDSAMYFCASSLGQNNSPLHFGNGTRLTVT.

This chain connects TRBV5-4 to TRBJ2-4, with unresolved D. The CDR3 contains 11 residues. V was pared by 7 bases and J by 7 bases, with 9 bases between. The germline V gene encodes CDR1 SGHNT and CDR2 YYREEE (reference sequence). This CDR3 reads CASGLRNIQYF. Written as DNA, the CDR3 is TGTGCCAGCGGCCTGCGGAACATTCAGTACTTC. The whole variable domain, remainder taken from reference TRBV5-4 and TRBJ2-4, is ETGVTQSPTHLIKTRGQQVTLRCSSQSGHNTVSWYQQALGQGPQFIFQYYREEENGRGNFPPRFSGLQFPNYSSELNVNALELDDSALYLCASGLRNIQYFGAGTRLSVL.

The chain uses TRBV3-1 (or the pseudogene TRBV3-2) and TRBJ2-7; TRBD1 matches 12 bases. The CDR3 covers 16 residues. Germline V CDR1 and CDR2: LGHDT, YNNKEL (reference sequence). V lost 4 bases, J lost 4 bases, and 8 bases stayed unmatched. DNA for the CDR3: TGTGCCAGCAGCCGCAAGGGACAGGGGGCGCTTTACGAGCAGTACTTC. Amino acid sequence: CASSRKGQGALYEQYF.

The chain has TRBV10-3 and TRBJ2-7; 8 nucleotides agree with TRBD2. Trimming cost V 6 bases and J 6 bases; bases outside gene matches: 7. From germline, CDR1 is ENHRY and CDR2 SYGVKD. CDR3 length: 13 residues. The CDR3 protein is CAISRGGVTEQYV. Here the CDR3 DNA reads TGTGCCATCAGCCGGGGGGGGGTAACCGAGCAGTACGTC.

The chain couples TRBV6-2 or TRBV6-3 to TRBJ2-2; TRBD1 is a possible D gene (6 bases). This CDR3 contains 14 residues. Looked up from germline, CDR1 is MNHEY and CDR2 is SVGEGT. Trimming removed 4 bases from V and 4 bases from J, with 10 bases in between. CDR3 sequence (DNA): TGTGCCAGCAGTTTAGGGGGTGGCACCGGGGAGCTGTTTTTT. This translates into CASSLGGGTGELFF.

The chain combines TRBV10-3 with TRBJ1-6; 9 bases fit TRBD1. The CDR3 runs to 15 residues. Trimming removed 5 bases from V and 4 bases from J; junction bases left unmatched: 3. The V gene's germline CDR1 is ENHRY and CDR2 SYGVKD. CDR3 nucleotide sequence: TGTGCCATCAGTCCACAGGGGGCTTATAATTCACCCCTCCACTTT. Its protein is CAISPQGAYNSPLHF.

The CDR3 spells CASKLAGVYNEQFF. The DNA for the CDR3 is TGTGCCAGCAAACTAGCGGGGGTTTACAATGAGCAGTTCTTC. The gene calls are TRBV6-6 and TRBJ2-1; 11 bases map to TRBD2. The CDR3 sequence is 14 residues long. With V trimmed by 7 bases and J by 4 bases, 3 bases remained unmatched. CDR1 is MNHNY, CDR2 SVGAGI, per germline (reference sequence).

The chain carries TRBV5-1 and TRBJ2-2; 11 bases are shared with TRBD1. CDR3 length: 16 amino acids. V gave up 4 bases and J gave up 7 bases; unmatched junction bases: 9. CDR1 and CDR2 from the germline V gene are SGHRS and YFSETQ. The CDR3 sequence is CASSPRTGGIVGELFF. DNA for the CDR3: TGCGCCAGCAGCCCGAGGACAGGGGGCATCGTCGGGGAGCTGTTTTTT.

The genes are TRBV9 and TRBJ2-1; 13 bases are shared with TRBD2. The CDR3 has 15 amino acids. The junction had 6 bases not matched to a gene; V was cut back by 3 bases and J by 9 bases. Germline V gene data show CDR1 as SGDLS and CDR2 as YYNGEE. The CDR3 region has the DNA TGTGCCAGCAGCGGCGGACTAGCGGGGGCAGGTGAGCAGTTCTTC. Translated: CASSGGLAGAGEQFF.

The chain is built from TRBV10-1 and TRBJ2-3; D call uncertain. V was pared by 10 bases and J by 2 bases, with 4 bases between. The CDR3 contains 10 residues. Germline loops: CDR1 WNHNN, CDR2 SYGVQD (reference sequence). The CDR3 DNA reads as TGCGCCACCTACACAGATACGCAGTATTTT. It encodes CATYTDTQYF.

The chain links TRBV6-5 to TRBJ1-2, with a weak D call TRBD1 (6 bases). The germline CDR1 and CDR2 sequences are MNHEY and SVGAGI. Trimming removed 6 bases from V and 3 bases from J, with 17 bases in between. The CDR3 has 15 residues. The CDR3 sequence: CASSSLPDSYYGYTF. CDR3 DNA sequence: TGTGCCAGCAGCTCCCTCCCGGACAGTTACTATGGCTACACCTTC.